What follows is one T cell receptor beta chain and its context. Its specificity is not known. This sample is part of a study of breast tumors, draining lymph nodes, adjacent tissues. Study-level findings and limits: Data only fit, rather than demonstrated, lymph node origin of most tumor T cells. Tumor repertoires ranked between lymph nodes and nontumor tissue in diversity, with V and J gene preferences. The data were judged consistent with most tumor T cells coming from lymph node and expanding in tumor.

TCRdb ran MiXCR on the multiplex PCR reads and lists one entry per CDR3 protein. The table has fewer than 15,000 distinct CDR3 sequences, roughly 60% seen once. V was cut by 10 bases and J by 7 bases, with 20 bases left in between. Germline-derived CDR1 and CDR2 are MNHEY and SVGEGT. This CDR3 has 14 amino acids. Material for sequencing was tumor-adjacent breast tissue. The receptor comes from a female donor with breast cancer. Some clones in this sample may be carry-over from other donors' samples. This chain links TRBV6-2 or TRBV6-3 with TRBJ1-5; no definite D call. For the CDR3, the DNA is TGTGCCACCTCGTTGGGAGGGCTTGACCAGCCCCAGCATTTT. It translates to CATSLGGLDQPQHF.